Listed here is a single TCR beta chain. Its cognate antigen is unknown. Time point meaning: baseline pretreatment blood. The sample's treatment: 15 Gy SBRT to primary tumor, nephrectomy 4 weeks later. The patient's renal cell carcinoma had clear cell pathology. The sample originates from a study of radiation and T cells in renal cell carcinoma. At the level of the study: Nephrectomy followed 15 Gy stereotactic body radiation by 4 weeks. Study findings and constraints: No pretreatment tumor biopsies were available for baseline clonotypes.

Sequenced by immunoSEQ multiplex PCR; TCRdb stores in-frame clones only, minus some. The table has more than 75,000 clones, 82% seen once; the top ten hold more than 5.5%. This receptor was identified in a man aged 55 to 70 with renal cell carcinoma. Here the sequenced sample was blood, taken from a patient whose treatment included radiotherapy and nephrectomy.

CDR3: CASSHRDSASVEKLFF. The CDR3 nucleotides read TGCGCCAGCAGCCATCGGGACAGTGCAAGTGTTGAAAAACTGTTTTTT. The chain carries TRBV4-1 and TRBJ1-4; 7 positions match TRBD1. The V gene end was trimmed by 3 bases and the J gene end by 7 bases; junction bases not matched to a gene: 11. CDR1 MGHRA and CDR2 YSYEKL come from the germline V gene. The CDR3 is 16 amino acids.